Listed below are T cell receptor beta chains from one sample, sequenced in a study of T cells in Graves' hyperthyroidism and ophthalmopathy. TCRdb re-analysed the multiplex PCR reads in MiXCR, keeping a single row per CDR3 protein. This sample has 560,000 or so distinct CDR3 sequences, with about 20% found just once. The sequenced sample was blood. The receptors come from a middle-aged man with Graves' ophthalmopathy. CDR3s include the opening cysteine and the closing phenylalanine or tryptophan. The order of the fields is V gene, D gene, clone size, J gene, CDR3 protein, CDR3 DNA. A D gene is named only where the DNA matches it firmly. The size of a clone is reported for some rows only, either as once, few or many, or as a class for expanded clones.

v_call: TRBV6-2/TRBV6-3; d_call: TRBD1; clone_size: few; j_call: TRBJ1-5; cdr3_aa: CASSYRTGTNQPQHF; cdr3_nt: TGTGCCAGCAGTTATCGGACAGGAACAAATCAGCCCCAGCATTTT
v_call: TRBV6-1; d_call: TRBD1; clone_size: NA; j_call: TRBJ1-5; cdr3_aa: CASSDQGTGGEPQHF; cdr3_nt: TGTGCCAGCAGTGATCAGGGAACAGGGGGCGAGCCCCAGCATTTT
v_call: TRBV9; d_call: TRBD1; clone_size: few; j_call: TRBJ1-6; cdr3_aa: CASSLSGTGDSPLHF; cdr3_nt: TGTGCCAGCAGCCTATCCGGGACAGGGGACTCACCCCTCCACTTT
v_call: TRBV30; d_call: TRBD2; clone_size: few; j_call: TRBJ2-1; cdr3_aa: CAWSKGLADNEQFF; cdr3_nt: TGTGCCTGGAGTAAGGGACTAGCGGACAATGAGCAGTTCTTC
v_call: TRBV28; d_call: TRBD1; clone_size: many; j_call: TRBJ1-4; cdr3_aa: CASRARGGGEKLFF; cdr3_nt: TGTGCCAGCCGTGCCAGGGGGGGCGGTGAAAAACTGTTTTTT
v_call: TRBV18; d_call: TRBD2; clone_size: NA; j_call: TRBJ2-2; cdr3_aa: CATSVSGGHNTGELFF; cdr3_nt: TGTGCCACCTCCGTGAGCGGGGGTCACAACACCGGGGAGCTGTTTTTT
v_call: TRBV7-3; d_call: NA; clone_size: many; j_call: TRBJ2-3; cdr3_aa: CASSFQGADTQYF; cdr3_nt: TGTGCCAGCAGCTTTCAGGGTGCAGATACGCAGTATTTT
v_call: TRBV5-1; d_call: NA; clone_size: few; j_call: TRBJ2-6; cdr3_aa: CASSLGTISGANVLTF; cdr3_nt: TGCGCCAGCAGCTTGGGTACCATCTCTGGGGCCAACGTCCTGACTTTC
v_call: TRBV3-1; d_call: NA; clone_size: NA; j_call: TRBJ2-6; cdr3_aa: CAISQHRVRSPSSGANVLTF; cdr3_nt: TGTGCCATCAGCCAGCACAGGGTACGGAGCCCTTCCTCTGGGGCCAACGTCCTGACTTTC
v_call: TRBV3-1; d_call: TRBD2; clone_size: many; j_call: TRBJ2-7; cdr3_aa: CASSATSAHYEQYF; cdr3_nt: TGTGCCAGCAGCGCAACTAGCGCGCACTACGAGCAGTACTTC
v_call: TRBV4-1; d_call: NA; clone_size: NA; j_call: TRBJ1-1; cdr3_aa: CASSQGRDTEAFF; cdr3_nt: TGCGCCAGCAGCCAAGGCCGGGACACTGAAGCTTTCTTT
v_call: TRBV2; d_call: TRBD1; clone_size: NA; j_call: TRBJ1-1; cdr3_aa: CASTGQGIQNTEAFF; cdr3_nt: TGTGCCAGCACTGGACAGGGAATACAAAACACTGAAGCTTTCTTT
v_call: TRBV18; d_call: NA; clone_size: NA; j_call: TRBJ2-7; cdr3_aa: CASSPGHLSSYEQYF; cdr3_nt: TGTGCCAGCTCACCAGGACACCTGAGCTCCTACGAGCAGTACTTC
v_call: TRBV25-1; d_call: NA; clone_size: NA; j_call: TRBJ1-2; cdr3_aa: CASSGYGGNYGYTF; cdr3_nt: TGTGCCAGCAGTGGGTATGGAGGCAACTATGGCTACACCTTC
v_call: TRBV2; d_call: NA; clone_size: many; j_call: TRBJ2-2; cdr3_aa: CASNKDSAGELFF; cdr3_nt: TGTGCCAGCAATAAAGACTCCGCCGGGGAGCTGTTTTTT
v_call: TRBV5-1; d_call: NA; clone_size: few; j_call: TRBJ1-1; cdr3_aa: CASSFSPQGWENTEAFF; cdr3_nt: TGCGCCAGCAGCTTTAGTCCACAGGGATGGGAGAACACTGAAGCTTTCTTT
v_call: TRBV19; d_call: NA; clone_size: NA; j_call: TRBJ1-1; cdr3_aa: CASSILPGQLNTEAFF; cdr3_nt: TGTGCCAGTAGTATTCTCCCGGGACAACTGAACACTGAAGCTTTCTTT
v_call: TRBV10-1; d_call: NA; clone_size: many; j_call: TRBJ2-7; cdr3_aa: CASRTGTGSYEQYF; cdr3_nt: TGCGCCAGCAGGACCGGGACGGGATCCTACGAGCAGTACTTC
v_call: TRBV28; d_call: TRBD2; clone_size: many; j_call: TRBJ2-1; cdr3_aa: CASSLLGRASGYNEQFF; cdr3_nt: TGTGCCAGCAGTTTATTAGGTCGGGCTAGCGGGTACAATGAGCAGTTCTTC
v_call: TRBV7-8; d_call: TRBD2; clone_size: NA; j_call: TRBJ2-7; cdr3_aa: CASSPRLAGDPVEQYF; cdr3_nt: TGTGCCAGCAGCCCCCGACTAGCGGGAGATCCGGTCGAGCAGTACTTC
v_call: TRBV9; d_call: NA; clone_size: NA; j_call: TRBJ1-5; cdr3_aa: CASSVQENQPQHF; cdr3_nt: TGTGCCAGCAGCGTACAGGAGAATCAGCCCCAGCATTTT
v_call: TRBV27; d_call: NA; clone_size: few; j_call: TRBJ2-5; cdr3_aa: CASSLSGEETQYF; cdr3_nt: TGTGCCAGCAGTTTATCAGGAGAAGAGACCCAGTACTTC
v_call: TRBV12-3/TRBV12-4; d_call: NA; clone_size: NA; j_call: TRBJ1-2; cdr3_aa: CASSYRQAPREGYTF; cdr3_nt: TGTGCCAGCAGTTATCGACAGGCCCCCCGTGAGGGCTACACCTTC
v_call: TRBV18; d_call: TRBD2; clone_size: many; j_call: TRBJ2-1; cdr3_aa: CASSRTSGLTSYNEQFF; cdr3_nt: TGTGCCAGCTCACGGACTAGCGGCTTAACCTCCTACAATGAGCAGTTCTTC
v_call: TRBV4-3; d_call: NA; clone_size: few; j_call: TRBJ1-2; cdr3_aa: CASSQEGTGYGYTF; cdr3_nt: TGCGCCAGCAGCCAAGAGGGAACCGGCTATGGCTACACCTTC
v_call: TRBV5-6; d_call: TRBD2; clone_size: NA; j_call: TRBJ2-1; cdr3_aa: CASSASSGGTSYNEQFF; cdr3_nt: TGTGCCAGCAGCGCTTCTAGCGGGGGTACCTCCTACAATGAGCAGTTCTTC
v_call: TRBV7-2; d_call: TRBD2; clone_size: few; j_call: TRBJ2-1; cdr3_aa: CASSQTSGGVYNEQFF; cdr3_nt: TGTGCCAGCAGCCAAACTAGCGGGGGGGTCTACAATGAGCAGTTCTTC
v_call: TRBV28; d_call: NA; clone_size: few; j_call: TRBJ2-1; cdr3_aa: CASSMTVSSYNEQFF; cdr3_nt: TGTGCCAGCAGTATGACAGTGAGCTCCTACAATGAGCAGTTCTTC
v_call: TRBV6-1; d_call: NA; clone_size: many; j_call: TRBJ2-3; cdr3_aa: CASSYGLAVDTQYF; cdr3_nt: TGTGCCAGCAGTTATGGGTTAGCAGTGGATACGCAGTATTTT
v_call: TRBV20-1; d_call: TRBD2; clone_size: few; j_call: TRBJ2-1; cdr3_aa: CSARRLAGHDYNEQFF; cdr3_nt: TGCAGTGCTAGAAGACTAGCGGGGCACGACTACAATGAGCAGTTCTTC
v_call: TRBV5-1; d_call: TRBD1; clone_size: many; j_call: TRBJ2-2; cdr3_aa: CASSSRTGNTGELFF; cdr3_nt: TGCGCCAGCAGCTCACGGACAGGGAACACCGGGGAGCTGTTTTTT
v_call: TRBV7-2; d_call: TRBD1; clone_size: NA; j_call: TRBJ2-4; cdr3_aa: CASSFRTGLAKNIQYF; cdr3_nt: TGTGCCAGCAGCTTCAGGACAGGCCTAGCCAAAAACATTCAGTACTTC
v_call: TRBV7-9; d_call: NA; clone_size: few; j_call: TRBJ1-2; cdr3_aa: CASSLGGMGYTF; cdr3_nt: TGTGCCAGCAGCTTGGGAGGTATGGGCTACACCTTC
v_call: TRBV6-1; d_call: NA; clone_size: few; j_call: TRBJ1-2; cdr3_aa: CASSMWANYGYTF; cdr3_nt: TGTGCCAGCAGCATGTGGGCTAACTATGGCTACACCTTC
v_call: TRBV2; d_call: NA; clone_size: many; j_call: TRBJ2-6; cdr3_aa: CASNTGSGANVLTF; cdr3_nt: TGTGCCAGCAATACAGGCTCTGGGGCCAACGTCCTGACTTTC